This T cell receptor beta chain was captured in a study of blood T cell repertoires in COVID-19. Per the authors' pipeline: Reference gene primers were amplified, and this amplification served to estimate nucleated cell counts. This table comes from immunoSEQ multiplex PCR, and its TCRdb copy is limited to in-frame clones, with some not included. V, J and clone size were drawn from that table, and D and trimming were deduced from the DNA. The top ten clones hold roughly 5% of a sample with roughly 180,000 clones, more than 65% of them seen once. Germline V gives CDR1 SGHTA, CDR2 FQGTGA. V shed 5 bases and J 8 bases; nucleotides not matched to a gene: 14. The CDR3 runs 16 residues. This clone was picked up many times.

This receptor was taken from a woman aged 40 to 50 with acute COVID-19. The chain links TRBV7-3 to TRBJ1-4; 7 bases fit TRBD1. The sample comprised PBMCs or T cells enriched from blood (not recorded which). CDR3 region: CASSPPKIGGREKLFF. CDR3 sequence (DNA): TGTGCCAGCAGCCCTCCAAAGATAGGGGGCCGAGAAAAACTGTTTTTT.